Below, 18 T cell receptor beta chains from the same sample are listed, as sequenced in a study of blood T cell repertoires in COVID-19. Clones were sequenced by immunoSEQ multiplex PCR, and TCRdb holds only the in-frame ones, with some missing. The sample includes a few hundred thousand clones, about 86% of them seen just once. The sequencing input was peripheral blood. These receptor sequences come from a woman aged 45-59 years with acute or convalescent COVID-19.

Only one count was recorded for this clone. The J gene is TRBJ2-2, the V gene TRBV29-1; D remains unclear. V was clipped by 5 bases and J by 1 base, with 5 bases between them. The CDR3 consists of 12 residues. The V gene's germline CDR1 is SQVTM and CDR2 ANQGSEA. CDR3 sequence reads: CSVRQNTGELFF. The CDR3, as DNA: TGCAGCGTTCGACAGAACACCGGGGAGCTGTTTTTT.

This chain uses TRBV6-5 with TRBJ1-4; D is perhaps TRBD1 (6 bases). In germline, CDR1 is MNHEY, CDR2 SVGAGI. V lost 6 bases and J 7 bases, leaving 18 bases between the germline ends. This CDR3 is built from 15 residues. The CDR3 DNA follows: TGTGCCAGCAGCCCCCTCGGGGGGCGGGGTGAAAAACTGTTTTTT. This gives the protein CASSPLGGRGEKLFF.

V gene TRBV6-6 combines with J gene TRBJ2-1, with D possibly being TRBD2 (6 bases). V was clipped by 2 bases and J by 7 bases, with 6 bases between them. Germline assignment: CDR1 MNHNY and CDR2 SVGAGI (reference sequence). This CDR3 comprises 12 residues. CDR3 protein: CASSYRGNEQFF. In DNA form, the CDR3 reads TGTGCCAGCAGTTACCGGGGGAATGAGCAGTTCTTC.

The chain is built from TRBV30 and TRBJ1-1; no clear D. Germline CDR1 GTSNPN, CDR2 SVGIG (reference sequence). This CDR3 is 15 amino acids long. V was clipped by 2 bases and J by 3 bases, with 16 bases between them. CDR3 nucleotides: TGTGCCTGGAGTCGCCGTTGGGAGGGTTACACTGAAGCTTTCTTT. Protein sequence: CAWSRRWEGYTEAFF.

The chain recombines TRBV2 with TRBJ2-2; tentatively, D is TRBD2 (6 bases). V lost 4 bases and J 5 bases, leaving 8 bases between the germline ends. Germline loops: CDR1 SNHLY, CDR2 FYNNEI. The CDR3 has 13 residues. The CDR3 sequence is CASSVGRTGELFF. The DNA of the CDR3 is TGTGCCAGCAGTGTAGGGAGGACCGGGGAGCTGTTTTTT.

The table lists this clone with a count of one. In DNA form, the CDR3 reads TGTGCCAGCAGCCCAATCTACAATGAGCAGTTCTTC. Translated, it gives CASSPIYNEQFF. V gene TRBV12-3 or TRBV12-4 combines with J gene TRBJ2-1; no clear D gene. V was shortened by 6 bases and J by 3 bases, with 6 bases between the two germline ends. CDR3 size: 12 residues.

This chain joins TRBV15 and TRBJ2-7, with 8 bases identical to TRBD1. The CDR3 covers 12 residues. The junction had 5 bases not matched to a gene; V was cut back by 6 bases and J by 7 bases. The germline V gene has CDR1 LNHNV and CDR2 YYDKDF (reference sequence). The CDR3 DNA reads as TGTGCCACCAGAGACAGGGGAGGTGAGCAGTACTTC. Translated, it gives CATRDRGGEQYF.

The chain couples TRBV30 to TRBJ1-1; 10 bases are a match to TRBD1. Germline-derived CDR1 and CDR2 are GTSNPN and SVGIG (reference sequence). V lost 1 base to trimming and J lost 1 base; unmatched junction nucleotides: 6. The CDR3 consists of 16 residues. The CDR3 DNA is TGTGCCTGGAGTGGAGACAGGGGGCCCTGGAACACTGAAGCTTTCTTT. It translates to CAWSGDRGPWNTEAFF.

The chain links TRBV27 to TRBJ2-1; 14 bases align to TRBD2. V was pared by 6 bases and J by 10 bases, with 11 bases of the junction left unmatched. Per germline, CDR1 MNHEY and CDR2 SMNVEV (reference sequence). This CDR3 contains 16 residues. The CDR3 sequence is CASRRVGTSGSREQFF. CDR3 coding DNA: TGTGCCAGCAGGAGAGTCGGGACTAGCGGGAGTAGGGAGCAGTTCTTC.

V usage is TRBV30 and J usage is TRBJ1-1; D ambiguous. The CDR3 has 13 amino acids. In germline, CDR1 is GTSNPN, CDR2 SVGIG (reference sequence). Trimming left V 7 bases short and J 3 bases short, with 15 bases between. The DNA for the CDR3 is TGTGCCTTCCAGGCAAACATGGACACTGAAGCTTTCTTT. Protein: CAFQANMDTEAFF.

The chain has TRBV23-1 and TRBJ2-1; 12 bases are a match to TRBD2. TRBV23-1 is treated as an ORF (open reading frame) with a function not yet certain. This CDR3 region has 19 residues. V shed 0 bases, J shed 9 bases, and the junction held 15 bases outside the gene matches. The CDR3 region has the DNA TGCGCCAGCAGTCAATCAGAGACTAGCGGGAGCCCCAGGTTAACTGAGCAGTTCTTC. It translates to CASSQSETSGSPRLTEQFF.

The rearrangement links TRBV7-2 to TRBJ2-1; the match to TRBD2 covers 10 bases. J lost 8 bases, V lost 4 bases, and 5 bases had no gene match. CDR3 length equals 14 residues. CDR1 and CDR2 (germline): SGHTA, FQGNSA. CDR3 protein: CASSYGTSEDEQFF. CDR3 nucleotides: TGTGCCAGCAGCTACGGGACTAGCGAAGATGAGCAGTTCTTC.

V usage is TRBV4-2 and J usage is TRBJ2-1, with 10 nucleotides matching TRBD2. The CDR3 has 15 amino acids. Unmatched junction bases numbered 6, after V lost 4 bases and J lost 6 bases. Germline V lookup: CDR1 LGHNA, CDR2 YNFKEQ. The CDR3 bases are TGTGCCAGCAGCCCGCTAGCGGGAGATGCCAATGAGCAGTTCTTC. It codes for CASSPLAGDANEQFF.

The chain has TRBV19 and TRBJ2-2; 8 bases agree with TRBD2. V lost 6 bases and J lost 0; bases outside the gene matches: 3. Per the germline V gene, CDR1 is LNHDA and CDR2 is SQIVND (reference sequence). CDR3 length: 15 amino acids. CDR3 protein: CASSGSGTNTGELFF. CDR3 nucleotides: TGTGCCAGTAGCGGTAGCGGGACGAACACCGGGGAGCTGTTTTTT.

V is TRBV21-1 and J is TRBJ1-1; TRBD1 is the table's D call, not checked against the DNA. TRBV21-1 is an annotated pseudogene. This CDR3 spans 14 amino acids. The CDR3 protein is CASYLQEGANEAFF. The DNA for the CDR3 is TGTGCCAGCTACCTACAGGAGGGGGCGAATGAAGCTTTCTTT.

The chain links TRBV7-8 to TRBJ1-1; D is undetermined. The CDR3 runs 13 residues. Germline V gene sequence: CDR1 SGHVS, CDR2 FQNEAQ. The V gene lost 2 bases and the J gene lost 5 bases, with 9 bases spanning the gap. CDR3 nucleotide sequence: TGTGCCAGCAGCTTAAACCGAGAGACTGAAGCTTTCTTT. Its translation is CASSLNRETEAFF. Based on the CDR3 plus reference TRBV7-8 and TRBJ1-1, the full variable domain is GAGVSQSPRYKVAKRGQDVALRCDPISGHVSLFWYQQALGQGPEFLTYFQNEAQLDKSGLPSDRFFAERPEGSVSTLKIQRTQQEDSAVYLCASSLNRETEAFFGQGTRLTVV.

The rearrangement joins TRBV5-1 to TRBJ1-6; weak D call: TRBD1 (5 bases). The V and J ends lost 1 base and 7 bases respectively, with 9 bases between them. The CDR3 is 14 residues long. CDR1 SGHRS and CDR2 YFSETQ come from the germline V gene. The CDR3 here is CASSLTGGNSPLHF. The CDR3 DNA follows: TGCGCCAGCAGCTTGACAGGAGGGAATTCACCCCTCCACTTT.

In DNA, the CDR3 is TGTGCCAGCGGGCGGGACAGCACAGATACGCAGTATTTT. It is translated as CASGRDSTDTQYF. This sequence joins TRBV2 and TRBJ2-3; tentatively, D is TRBD2 (6 bases). Germline CDR1 reads SNHLY; CDR2 reads FYNNEI. Between the trimmed V and J ends, which lost 8 bases and 0 bases, there was a span of 9 bases. The CDR3 length is 13 residues.